This T cell receptor beta chain derives from a study of cytomegalovirus exposure and HLA in healthy donors. Points on this clone: The antigen remains unidentified.

The study's findings and limits: For presence/absence analyses, sequencing depth was assumed to be roughly uniform across donors. Altogether, 164 TCR beta chains were recorded as cytomegalovirus-associated.

The junction had 6 bases not matched to a gene; V was cut back by 0 bases and J by 5 bases. From germline, CDR1 is SGHRS and CDR2 YFSETQ. This CDR3 has 15 residues. Vbeta (60) and Jbeta (13) primers were used in the PCR. Assay used: immunoSEQ multiplex PCR; TCRdb lists only in-frame clones, some missing. Of fewer than 110,000 clones in the sample, around 85% are singletons; the top ten hold around 3.6%. The source is a young man in good health and CMV-seronegative. The sequenced sample was PBMCs. This chain connects TRBV5-1 to TRBJ2-7; 9 bases match TRBD1. As DNA, the CDR3 is TGCGCCAGCAGCTTGGCCGGGACAGGGAAAGACGAGCAGTACTTC. This gives the protein CASSLAGTGKDEQYF.